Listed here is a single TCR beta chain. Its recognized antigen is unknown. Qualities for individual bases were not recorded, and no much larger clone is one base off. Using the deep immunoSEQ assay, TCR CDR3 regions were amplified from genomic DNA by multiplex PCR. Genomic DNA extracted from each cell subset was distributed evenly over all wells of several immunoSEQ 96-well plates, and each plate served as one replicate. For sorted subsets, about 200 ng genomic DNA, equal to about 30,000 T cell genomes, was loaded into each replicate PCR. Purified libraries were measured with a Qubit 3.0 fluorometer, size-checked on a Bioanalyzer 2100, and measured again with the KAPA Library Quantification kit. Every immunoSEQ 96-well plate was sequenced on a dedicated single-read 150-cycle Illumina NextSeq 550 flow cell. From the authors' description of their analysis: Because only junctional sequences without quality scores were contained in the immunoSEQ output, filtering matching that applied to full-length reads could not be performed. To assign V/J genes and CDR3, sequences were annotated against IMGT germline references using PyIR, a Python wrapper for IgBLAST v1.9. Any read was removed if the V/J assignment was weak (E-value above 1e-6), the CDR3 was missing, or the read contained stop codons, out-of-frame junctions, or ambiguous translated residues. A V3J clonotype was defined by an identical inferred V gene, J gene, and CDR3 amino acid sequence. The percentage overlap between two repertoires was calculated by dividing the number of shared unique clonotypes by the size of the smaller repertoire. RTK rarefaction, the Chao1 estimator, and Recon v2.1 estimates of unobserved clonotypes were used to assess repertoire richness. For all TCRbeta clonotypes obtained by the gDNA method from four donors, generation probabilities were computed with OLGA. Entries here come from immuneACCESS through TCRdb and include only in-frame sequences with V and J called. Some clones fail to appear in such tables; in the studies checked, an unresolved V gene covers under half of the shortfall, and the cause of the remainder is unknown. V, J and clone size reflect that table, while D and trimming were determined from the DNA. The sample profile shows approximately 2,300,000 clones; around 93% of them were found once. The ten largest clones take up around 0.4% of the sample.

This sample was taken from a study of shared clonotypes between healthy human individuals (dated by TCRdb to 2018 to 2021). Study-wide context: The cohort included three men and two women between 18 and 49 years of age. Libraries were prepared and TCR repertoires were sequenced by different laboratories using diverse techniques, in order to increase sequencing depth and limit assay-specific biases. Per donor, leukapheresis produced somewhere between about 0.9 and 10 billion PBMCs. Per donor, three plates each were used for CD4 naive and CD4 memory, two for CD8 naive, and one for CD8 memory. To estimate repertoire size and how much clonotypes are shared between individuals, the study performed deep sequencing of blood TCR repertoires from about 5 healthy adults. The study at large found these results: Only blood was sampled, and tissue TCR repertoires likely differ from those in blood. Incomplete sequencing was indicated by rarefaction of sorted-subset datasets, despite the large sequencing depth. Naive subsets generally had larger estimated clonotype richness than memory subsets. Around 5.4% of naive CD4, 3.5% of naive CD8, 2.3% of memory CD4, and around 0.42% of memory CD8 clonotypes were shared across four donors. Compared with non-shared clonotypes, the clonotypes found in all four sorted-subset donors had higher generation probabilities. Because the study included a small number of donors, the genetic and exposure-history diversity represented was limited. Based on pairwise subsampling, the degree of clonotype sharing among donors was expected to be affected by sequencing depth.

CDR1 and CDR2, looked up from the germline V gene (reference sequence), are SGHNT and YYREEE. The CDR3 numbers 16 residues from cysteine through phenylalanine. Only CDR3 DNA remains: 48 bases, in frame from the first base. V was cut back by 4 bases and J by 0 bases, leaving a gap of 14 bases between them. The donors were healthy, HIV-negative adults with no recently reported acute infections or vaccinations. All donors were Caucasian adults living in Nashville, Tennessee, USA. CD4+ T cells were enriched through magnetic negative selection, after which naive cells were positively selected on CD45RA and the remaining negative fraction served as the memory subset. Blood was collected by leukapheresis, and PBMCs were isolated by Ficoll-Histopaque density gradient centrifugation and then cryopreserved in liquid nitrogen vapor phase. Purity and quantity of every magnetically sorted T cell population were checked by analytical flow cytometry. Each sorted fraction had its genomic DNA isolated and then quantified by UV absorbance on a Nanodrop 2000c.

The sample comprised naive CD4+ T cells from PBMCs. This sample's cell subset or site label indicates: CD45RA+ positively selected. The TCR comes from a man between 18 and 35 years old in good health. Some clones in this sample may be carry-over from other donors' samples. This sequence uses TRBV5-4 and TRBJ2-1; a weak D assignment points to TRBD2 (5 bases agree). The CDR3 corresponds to CASSATNSSSYNEQFF. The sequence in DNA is TGTGCCAGCAGCGCGACTAACTCGAGCTCCTACAATGAGCAGTTCTTC.